A single sample gave rise to the 32 T cell receptor beta chains below, sequenced in a study of metastatic and nonmetastatic thyroid tumors. Patients had received no treatment of any kind before thyroid surgery. TCRdb re-called the PCR reads with MiXCR. The top ten hold more than 5.5% of the sample, which has 9,000 or so clones, around 15% seen once. Input material: blood. All receptors come from a female donor with papillary thyroid cancer or a benign thyroid nodule (not recorded which). Some clones in this sample may be carry-over from other donors' samples.

By sample fraction, this clone is medium-sized (0.01 to 0.1%). The rearrangement uses TRBV7-9 and TRBJ1-2; 12 nucleotides align to TRBD1. The CDR3 loop spans 16 amino acids. The V and J ends lost 5 bases and 4 bases, in that order; junction bases with no gene match: 8. Germline CDR1 SEHNR, CDR2 FQNEAQ (reference sequence). DNA for the CDR3: TGTGCCAGCAGCCCGGGACAGGGGGCCCGACGCTATGGCTACACCTTC. This codes for CASSPGQGARRYGYTF.

The J gene is TRBJ2-1, the V gene TRBV19, with 7 positions matching TRBD2. V trimming: 11 bases; J trimming: 4 bases; junction bases outside the gene matches: 11. The germline gives CDR1 LNHDA, CDR2 SQIVND (reference sequence). This CDR3 spans 14 amino acids. The CDR3 DNA follows: TGTGCCCCCGCGGGAAGGCGGGGGTACAATGAGCAGTTCTTC. Translation: CAPAGRRGYNEQFF.

Only a few counts were recorded for this clone. The V and J genes are TRBV2 and TRBJ2-2; D unclear. The CDR3 loop spans 15 amino acids. The V gene's germline CDR1 is SNHLY and CDR2 FYNNEI. The V end was cut by 4 bases, the J end by 6 bases, with 15 bases between. The CDR3 region is CASSVEPSLPGELFF. CDR3 nucleotide sequence: TGTGCCAGCAGTGTGGAACCCAGCCTGCCCGGGGAGCTGTTTTTT.

There are a few counts of this clone. A much larger clonotype is one base distant, so this may be a read error. J is TRBJ2-6 and V is TRBV6-1, with 7 positions matching TRBD1. The CDR3 runs 16 residues. The V gene's germline CDR1 is MNHNS and CDR2 SASEGT. CDR3 nucleotides: TGTGCCATCAGTGCCGGACAGGTCGCTGGGGCCAACGTCCTGACTTTC. Its protein is CAISAGQVAGANVLTF.

By share, this clone counts as medium-sized. The chain carries TRBV28 and TRBJ2-3, with TRBD1 matching over 9 bases. CDR1 is MDHEN, CDR2 SYDVKM, per germline. V was pared by 4 bases and J by 15 bases, with 8 bases of the junction left unmatched. The CDR3 totals 12 residues. CDR3 loop: CASSSPGTGRYF. CDR3 sequence (DNA): TGTGCCAGCAGTTCCCCCGGGACAGGGCGATATTTT.

The V and J genes are TRBV5-1 and TRBJ2-7; 7 nucleotides align to TRBD2. This CDR3 is 13 amino acids long. Germline CDR1 SGHRS, CDR2 YFSETQ. V lost 9 bases, J lost 5 bases, and 11 bases stayed unmatched. The chain's CDR3 is CAISLLGRDEQYF. The CDR3 nucleotides are TGCGCCATTAGCTTGTTAGGGAGGGACGAGCAGTACTTC. The whole variable domain, remainder taken from reference TRBV5-1 and TRBJ2-7, is KAGVTQTPRYLIKTRGQQVTLSCSPISGHRSVSWYQQTPGQGLQFLFEYFSETQRNKGNFPGRFSGRQFSNSRSEMNVSTLELGDSALYLCAISLLGRDEQYFGPGTRLTVT.

CDR3 bases: TGTGCCAGCACCTCGGGACAATCAACCGGGGAGCTGTTTTTT. It yields the protein CASTSGQSTGELFF. The chain is built from TRBV6-2 or TRBV6-3 and TRBJ2-2, with D perhaps TRBD1 (6 bases). CDR1 is MNHEY, CDR2 SVGEGT, per germline. Trimming shortened V by 7 bases and J by 5 bases, and 14 bases separated the two germline ends. The CDR3 spans 14 residues.

Relative to its sample, this clone is medium-sized. The chain recombines TRBV10-1 with TRBJ2-7, with unresolved D. In germline, CDR1 is WNHNN, CDR2 SYGVQD (reference sequence). The V end lost 10 bases, the J end lost 2 bases, and 15 bases lay between the germline ends. The CDR3 is made up of 13 amino acids. CDR3 region: CATSSQRAYEQYF. The CDR3 DNA follows: TGCGCCACCTCGTCGCAGCGCGCCTACGAGCAGTACTTC.

This clone was counted a few times. CDR3 nucleotides: TGTGCCAGCAGGGACGCCCCCTACGGCTACACCTTC. Translation gives CASRDAPYGYTF. The chain uses TRBV6-1 and TRBJ1-2; D gene ambiguous. The CDR3 consists of 12 residues. Germline V CDR1 and CDR2: MNHNS, SASEGT. V lost 6 bases, J lost 8 bases, and 13 bases lay in between.

By sample fraction, this clone is medium-sized. CDR3 residues: CASSMTENTEAFF. CDR3 nucleotides: TGTGCCAGCAGTATGACGGAGAACACTGAAGCTTTCTTT. The chain uses TRBV6-1 and TRBJ1-1; D is undetermined. Germline-derived CDR1 and CDR2 are MNHNS and SASEGT. V dropped 5 bases and J dropped 1 base, with 8 bases sitting between them. The CDR3 loop spans 13 amino acids.

V gene TRBV13 combines with J gene TRBJ1-2; unclear D gene. The CDR3 runs to 16 residues. The V gene's germline CDR1 is PRHDT and CDR2 FYEKMQ (reference sequence). Trimming left V 4 bases short and J 0 bases short, with 15 bases between. The chain's CDR3 is CASSSRRPLSNYGYTF. In DNA form, the CDR3 reads TGTGCCAGCAGCTCGAGAAGGCCCCTTTCTAACTATGGCTACACCTTC.

This rearrangement joins TRBV7-2 to TRBJ2-3, with a possible D match to TRBD2 (6 bases). Looked up from germline, CDR1 is SGHTA and CDR2 is FQGNSA. This CDR3 is built from 14 residues. The chain's CDR3 is CARSSLRDSVTQYF. The CDR3, as DNA: TGTGCAAGAAGCTCACTCCGGGACTCTGTCACGCAGTATTTT. Looking up the rest from reference TRBV7-2 and TRBJ2-3 gives the full variable domain: GAGVSQSPSNKVTEKGKDVELRCDPISGHTALYWYRQSLGQGLEFLIYFQGNSAPDKSGLPSDRFSAERTGGSVSTLTIQRTQQEDSAVYLCARSSLRDSVTQYFGPGTRLTVL.

This clone has a count of ten or more. A single base separates this from a much larger clone, so it may be a read error. The CDR3 end shows no conserved phenylalanine or tryptophan, and so a read error is likely. The chain recombines TRBV6-1 with TRBJ2-1; 10 bases align to TRBD2. Germline CDR1 and CDR2: MNHNS and SASEGT. Trimming removed 4 bases from V and 3 bases from J; junction bases left unmatched: 0. This CDR3 has 14 residues. The CDR3 sequence is CASSVAGGYNEQFL. CDR3 coding DNA: TGTGCCAGCAGTGTAGCGGGAGGCTACAATGAGCAGTTCCTC.

This clone was seen only a few times. The sample contains more than one DNA sequence encoding this CDR3. The chain employs TRBV6-1 and TRBJ1-2; D is undetermined. This CDR3 has 15 residues. Germline V gene lookup returns CDR1 MNHNS and CDR2 SASEGT. V was clipped by 1 base and J by 3 bases, with 12 bases between them. CDR3 sequence reads: CASSEVAGGHYGYTF. The CDR3 coding sequence is TGTGCCAGCAGTGAAGTGGCGGGTGGCCACTATGGCTACACCTTC.

There are a few counts of this clone. The rearrangement links TRBV28 to TRBJ2-3; no reliable D call. The J call may not be correct, given that the DNA end is closer to TRBJ1-5. The CDR3 totals 11 residues. CDR1 and CDR2 from the germline V gene are MDHEN and SYDVKM. Here the CDR3 DNA reads TGTGCCAGCAGTCGCACAGATAAGCAGCATTTT. Residues: CASSRTDKQHF.

The chain employs TRBV20-1 and TRBJ2-7, with TRBD2 as a possible D gene (6 bases). With 6 bases removed from V and 6 bases from J, the gap between germline ends came to 24 bases. This CDR3 spans 15 amino acids. The germline V gene encodes CDR1 DFQATT and CDR2 SNEGSKA (reference sequence). DNA of the CDR3: TGCAGTGCCAAGATCGCCGGGAGCGCCAGCGGCGAGCAGTACTTC. Its translation: CSAKIAGSASGEQYF.

Judged by abundance, this clone is medium-sized. The chain joins TRBV10-2 to TRBJ1-2; tentatively, D is TRBD1 (5 bases). CDR3 size: 14 residues. CDR1 is WSHSY, CDR2 SAAADI, per germline. Trimming took off 6 bases at V and 0 bases at J, with 11 bases between the two ends. CDR3 coding DNA: TGCGCCAGCAGCAGGGACGGAGCTAACTATGGCTACACCTTC. This gives the protein CASSRDGANYGYTF.

By share, this clone ranks as medium-sized. Other DNA sequences in this sample translate to the same CDR3. The chain uses TRBV12-3 or TRBV12-4 and TRBJ1-6, with unresolved D. Trimming took off 6 bases at V and 0 bases at J, with 6 bases between the two ends. The CDR3 length is 14 residues. CDR3 nucleotides: TGTGCCAGCAGCCCCGGCTCCTATAATTCACCCCTCCACTTT. Translated, it gives CASSPGSYNSPLHF.

Remarks on this clone: The junction departs from germline at one end; a sequencing error may be responsible. V is TRBV28 and J is TRBJ2-3; a possible D gene is TRBD2 (5 bases). This CDR3 spans 16 amino acids. Germline V gene lookup returns CDR1 MDHEN and CDR2 SYDVKM. CDR3 nucleotide sequence: TGTGCCATCAGTCTGGGTGGACTGCATAGCACAGATACGCAGTATTTT. It codes for CAISLGGLHSTDTQYF.

The chain couples TRBV20-1 to TRBJ1-1; unclear D gene. CDR1 and CDR2 (germline): DFQATT, SNEGSKA (reference sequence). V was clipped by 8 bases and J by 4 bases, with 17 bases between them. This CDR3 is 13 amino acids long. CDR3 loop: CSTNLRETTEAFF. The CDR3 coding sequence is TGCAGTACCAATCTTAGGGAGACCACTGAAGCTTTCTTT.

This clone has only a few counts. J is TRBJ2-2 and V is TRBV6-5, with D hard to call. CDR1 MNHEY and CDR2 SVGAGI come from the germline V gene. The CDR3 contains 16 residues. Between the trimmed V and J ends, which lost 2 bases and 5 bases, there was a span of 15 bases. The CDR3 DNA is TGTGCCAGCAGTTACGGGCAGCCTGATGATACCGGGGAGCTGTTTTTT. It specifies CASSYGQPDDTGELFF.

This clone was counted between two and nine times. This chain connects TRBV12-3 or TRBV12-4 to TRBJ1-2; D not certain. The CDR3 is 12 residues long. With 10 bases removed from V and 8 bases from J, the gap between germline ends came to 17 bases. CDR3 nucleotide sequence: TGTGCCATCATCCCTCACGCGGGGGGCTACACCTTC. Its translation is CAIIPHAGGYTF.

A few counts support this clone. V and J are TRBV19 and TRBJ2-3, with a tentative D call TRBD1 (6 bases). Looked up from germline, CDR1 is LNHDA and CDR2 is SQIVND (reference sequence). V was trimmed by 3 bases and J by 4 bases, leaving 14 bases between them. This CDR3 is 15 amino acids long. CDR3 nucleotide sequence: TGTGCCAGTAGTATGGCGGGCCAGGGGTCAGATACGCAGTATTTT. It codes for CASSMAGQGSDTQYF.

The chain has TRBV3-1 and TRBJ1-2, with a possible D match to TRBD1 (5 bases). The germline gives CDR1 LGHDT, CDR2 YNNKEL (reference sequence). Trimming stripped 2 bases from V and 5 bases from J, with 9 bases between. The CDR3 length is 13 residues. CDR3 region: CASSQPRTYGYTF. CDR3 coding DNA: TGTGCCAGCAGCCAACCTCGGACATATGGCTACACCTTC.

With regard to this clone: Being one base from a much bigger clone, this may be a read error. The chain uses TRBV4-2 and TRBJ2-1, with TRBD1 identical over 11 bases. CDR1 and CDR2 (germline): LGHNA, YNFKEQ. V was pared by 3 bases and J by 4 bases, with 2 bases of the junction left unmatched. The CDR3 covers 15 residues. CDR3 DNA sequence: TGTGCCAGCAGCCAGGGACAGGGGGATTACAATGAGCAGTTCTTC. It is translated as CASSQGQGDYNEQFF.

This clone was found a few times. A read error is possible here, since a much larger clone lies one base away. The chain couples TRBV7-9 to TRBJ1-1; D unresolved. There are 13 residues in the CDR3. Deletions cut 0 bases from V and 7 bases from J, with 9 bases between. Germline CDR1 is SEHNR and CDR2 is FQNEAQ (reference sequence). The CDR3 DNA reads TGTGCCAGCAGCTTAGCAGGTGAAGTTGAAGCTTTCTTT. This gives the protein CASSLAGEVEAFF.

This clone has only a few counts. The chain carries TRBV6-5 and TRBJ1-2; maybe TRBD1 (5 bases). CDR3 length: 15 residues. Trimming pared 5 bases from V and 2 bases from J, leaving 15 bases between. Germline CDR1 is MNHEY and CDR2 is SVGAGI. The CDR3 sequence is CASSLQTGTNYGYTF. CDR3 DNA sequence: TGTGCCAGCAGTCTCCAAACCGGGACCAACTATGGCTACACCTTC.

In this sample, this clone is medium-sized (0.01 to 0.1%). The J gene is TRBJ1-2, the V gene TRBV20-1, with a tentative D call TRBD1 (5 bases). Between the trimmed V and J ends, which lost 6 bases and 0 bases, there was a span of 14 bases. The CDR3 is 14 residues long. The germline gives CDR1 DFQATT, CDR2 SNEGSKA (reference sequence). CDR3 DNA: TGCAGTGCATGGATTGGACAATCTAACTATGGCTACACCTTC. It yields the protein CSAWIGQSNYGYTF.

Ten or more counts support this clone. The chain is built from TRBV5-4 and TRBJ2-2; D assignment may be TRBD1 or TRBD2 (5 bases each). The CDR3 consists of 17 residues. The germline V gene has CDR1 SGHNT and CDR2 YYREEE (reference sequence). With 2 bases removed from V and 0 bases from J, the gap between germline ends came to 14 bases. The CDR3 DNA reads TGTGCCAGCAGCTTTAGGGGACCATATTCGAACACCGGGGAGCTGTTTTTT. Translated, it gives CASSFRGPYSNTGELFF.

This clone was picked up many times. The chain carries TRBV7-9 and TRBJ2-1; 11 positions match TRBD2. The CDR3 loop spans 16 amino acids. Germline V gene data show CDR1 as SEHNR and CDR2 as FQNEAQ (reference sequence). Losses at the gene ends were 5 bases for V and 2 bases for J; bases not matched to a gene: 5. The CDR3 DNA is TGTGCCAGCAGCCTCTCGGGACTAGCGGCCTACAATGAGCAGTTCTTC. Amino acids: CASSLSGLAAYNEQFF.

This clone was counted many times. J is TRBJ2-1 and V is TRBV10-2, with 13 bases fitting TRBD2. Germline loops: CDR1 WSHSY, CDR2 SAAADI. The CDR3 has 18 residues. With V trimmed by 6 bases and J by 0 bases, 8 bases remained unmatched. CDR3 coding DNA: TGCGCCAGCAGGACCACTAGCGGGGGGGCCAGCTCCTACAATGAGCAGTTCTTC. As protein: CASRTTSGGASSYNEQFF.

This clone was detected many times. This chain links TRBV5-6 with TRBJ2-5; perhaps TRBD2 as D (6 bases). CDR1 and CDR2 from the germline V gene are SGHDT and YYEEEE. The length of the CDR3 is 15 residues. Trimming shortened V by 4 bases and J by 3 bases, and 16 bases separated the two germline ends. The CDR3: CASSLRLGGKETQYF. The CDR3 DNA follows: TGTGCCAGCAGCCTTAGATTAGGAGGGAAAGAGACCCAGTACTTC. The full variable domain, rest sourced from reference TRBV5-6 and TRBJ2-5, is DAGVTQSPTHLIKTRGQQVTLRCSPKSGHDTVSWYQQALGQGPQFIFQYYEEEERQRGNFPDRFSGHQFPNYSSELNVNALLLGDSALYLCASSLRLGGKETQYFGPGTRLLVL.